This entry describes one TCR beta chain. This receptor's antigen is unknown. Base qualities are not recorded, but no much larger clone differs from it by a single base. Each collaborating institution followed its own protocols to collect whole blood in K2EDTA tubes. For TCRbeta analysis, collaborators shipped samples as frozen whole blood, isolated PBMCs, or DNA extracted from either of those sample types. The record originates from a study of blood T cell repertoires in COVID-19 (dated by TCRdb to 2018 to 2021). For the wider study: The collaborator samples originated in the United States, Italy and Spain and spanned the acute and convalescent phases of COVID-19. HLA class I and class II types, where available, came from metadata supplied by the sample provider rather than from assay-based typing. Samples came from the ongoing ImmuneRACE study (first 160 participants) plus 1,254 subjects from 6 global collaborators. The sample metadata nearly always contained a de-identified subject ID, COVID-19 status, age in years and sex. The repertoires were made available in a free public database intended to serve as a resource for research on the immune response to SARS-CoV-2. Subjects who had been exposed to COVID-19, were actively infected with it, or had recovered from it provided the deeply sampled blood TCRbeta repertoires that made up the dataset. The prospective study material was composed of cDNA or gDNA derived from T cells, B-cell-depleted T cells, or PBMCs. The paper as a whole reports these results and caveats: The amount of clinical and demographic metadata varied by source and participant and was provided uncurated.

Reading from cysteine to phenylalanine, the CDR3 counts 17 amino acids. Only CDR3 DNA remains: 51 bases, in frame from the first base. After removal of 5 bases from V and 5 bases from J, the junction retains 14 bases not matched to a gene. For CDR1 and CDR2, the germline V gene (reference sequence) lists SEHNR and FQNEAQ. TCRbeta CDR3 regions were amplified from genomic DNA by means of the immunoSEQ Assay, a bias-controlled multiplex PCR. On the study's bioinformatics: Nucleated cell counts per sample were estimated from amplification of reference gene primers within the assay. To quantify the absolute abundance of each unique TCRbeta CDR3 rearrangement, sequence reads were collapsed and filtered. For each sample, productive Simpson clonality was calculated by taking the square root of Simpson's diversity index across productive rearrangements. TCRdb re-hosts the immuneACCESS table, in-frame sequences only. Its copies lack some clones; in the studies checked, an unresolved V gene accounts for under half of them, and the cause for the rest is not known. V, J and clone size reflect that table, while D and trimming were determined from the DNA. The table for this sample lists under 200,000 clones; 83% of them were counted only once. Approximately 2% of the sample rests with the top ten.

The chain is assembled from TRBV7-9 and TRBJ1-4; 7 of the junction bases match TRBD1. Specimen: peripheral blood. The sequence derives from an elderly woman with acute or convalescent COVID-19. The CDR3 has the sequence CASSLGRDRGENEKLFF. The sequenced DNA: TGTGCCAGCAGCCTTGGTAGGGACAGAGGGGAAAATGAAAAACTGTTTTTT.